Presented here are 29 T cell receptor beta chains from one specimen sequenced in a study of blood T cell repertoires in COVID-19. Sequencing used immunoSEQ multiplex PCR; TCRdb keeps in-frame clones, though not all of them. This table holds 400,000 or so clones, 80% to 90% found once. Sequencing was done on a sample of PBMCs or T cells enriched from blood (not recorded which). The receptors derive from a man aged 40-49 years in a cohort exposed to, infected with or recovered from COVID-19 (not recorded which).

J is TRBJ2-2 and V is TRBV5-1; tentatively, D is TRBD1 (6 bases). The germline gives CDR1 SGHRS, CDR2 YFSETQ. The CDR3 extends over 14 amino acids. Trimming shortened V by 4 bases and J by 6 bases, and 13 bases separated the two germline ends. CDR3 amino acids: CASSEYRVSGELFF. In DNA, the CDR3 is TGCGCCAGCAGCGAATACAGGGTCTCCGGGGAGCTGTTTTTT.

The rearrangement joins TRBV7-6 to TRBJ1-5, with D tentatively TRBD1 (6 bases). The CDR3 spans 19 residues. V was cut by 2 bases and J by 3 bases, with 23 bases left in between. Germline CDR1 SGHVS, CDR2 FNYEAQ. The CDR3 nucleotides read TGTGCCAGCAGCTTAAATTCCCCCTCGGGTCAGGGGCCCAATCAGCCCCAGCATTTT. Protein product: CASSLNSPSGQGPNQPQHF.

In this sample, this clone turned up once. This chain links TRBV9 with TRBJ2-5; TRBD1 agrees at 9 bases. Germline CDR1 and CDR2: SGDLS and YYNGEE. The CDR3 length is 14 residues. The ends lost 2 bases at V and 5 bases at J; junction bases unmatched: 4. The chain's CDR3 is CASSVGTGYETQYF. The DNA for the CDR3 is TGTGCCAGCAGCGTGGGGACAGGGTACGAGACCCAGTACTTC.

The genes are TRBV9 and TRBJ2-3; the match to TRBD2 covers 7 bases. V trimming: 6 bases; J trimming: 5 bases; junction bases outside the gene matches: 12. There are 15 residues in the CDR3. Germline V CDR1 and CDR2: SGDLS, YYNGEE. CDR3 bases: TGTGCCAGCACCCCCGGGTCGGCGGGAGTAGATACGCAGTATTTT. Residues: CASTPGSAGVDTQYF.

This chain connects TRBV7-3 to TRBJ2-3; 7 bases agree with TRBD1. The CDR3 consists of 14 residues. Germline assignment: CDR1 SGHTA and CDR2 FQGTGA. Trimming at V came to 1 base and at J to 6 bases, leaving 4 bases not matched to a gene. CDR3 sequence: CASSLNPGQDTQYF. Written as DNA, the CDR3 is TGTGCCAGCAGCTTAAATCCGGGACAGGATACGCAGTATTTT. Variable domain in full (rest from reference TRBV7-3 and TRBJ2-3): GAGVSQTPSNKVTEKGKYVELRCDPISGHTALYWYRQSLGQGPEFLIYFQGTGAADDSGLPNDRFFAVRPEGSVSTLKIQRTERGDSAVYLCASSLNPGQDTQYFGPGTRLTVL.

The V and J genes are TRBV28 and TRBJ2-7; tentatively, D is TRBD1 (6 bases). V was clipped by 10 bases and J by 3 bases, with 13 bases between them. Germline loops: CDR1 MDHEN, CDR2 SYDVKM. The length of the CDR3 is 12 residues. DNA of the CDR3: TGTGCCACAATCCTACAGGGCTACGAGCAGTACTTC. It codes for CATILQGYEQYF. Looking up the rest from reference TRBV28 and TRBJ2-7 gives the full variable domain: DVKVTQSSRYLVKRTGEKVFLECVQDMDHENMFWYRQDPGLGLRLIYFSYDVKMKEKGDIPEGYSVSREKKERFSLILESASTNQTSMYLCATILQGYEQYFGPGTRLTVT.

The V call is TRBV5-6, the J call TRBJ2-1; 10 bases fit TRBD2. Germline CDR1 is SGHDT and CDR2 is YYEEEE. V trimming: 3 bases; J trimming: 8 bases; junction bases outside the gene matches: 2. The CDR3 is made up of 13 amino acids. In nucleotides, the CDR3 is TGTGCCAGCAGCTACCTAGCGGGAGATGAGCAGTTCTTC. Translating gives CASSYLAGDEQFF.

This clone was recorded once. The CDR3 sequence is CASSQSTAPPGLAGSYEQYF. DNA for the CDR3: TGCGCCAGCAGTCAATCGACAGCTCCACCCGGACTAGCGGGAAGTTACGAGCAGTACTTC. The chain couples TRBV23-1 to TRBJ2-7; 12 nucleotides align to TRBD2. TRBV23-1 is sorted into the ORF group, with uncertain function. This CDR3 is 20 amino acids long. V shed 0 bases and J 4 bases; nucleotides not matched to a gene: 16.

This clone was observed a single time. The chain recombines TRBV7-9 with TRBJ1-2, with TRBD1 as a possible D gene (6 bases). Trimming removed 4 bases from V and 2 bases from J, with 17 bases in between. Germline loops: CDR1 SEHNR, CDR2 FQNEAQ (reference sequence). This CDR3 contains 16 residues. The CDR3, as DNA: TGTGCCAGCAGCTCAACACTCCAGGACAGAAACTATGGCTACACCTTC. Translation gives CASSSTLQDRNYGYTF.

This sequence joins TRBV19 and TRBJ1-6, with 9 bases lining up with TRBD1. The CDR3 length is 16 residues. In germline, CDR1 is LNHDA, CDR2 SQIVND (reference sequence). The ends lost 7 bases at V and 7 bases at J; junction bases unmatched: 11. The CDR3 DNA sequence: TGTGCCAGTAAGTCGGAGGACAGGGGACGGAATTCACCCCTCCACTTT. It yields the protein CASKSEDRGRNSPLHF.

The chain couples TRBV15 to TRBJ1-6, with a possible D match to TRBD1 (6 bases). Per the germline V gene, CDR1 is LNHNV and CDR2 is YYDKDF (reference sequence). This CDR3 comprises 15 residues. V shed 1 base and J shed 6 bases, with 10 bases lying between them. The CDR3 reads CATSRGQGINSPLHF. Written as DNA, the CDR3 is TGTGCCACCAGCAGAGGTCAGGGGATTAATTCACCCCTCCACTTT.

V gene TRBV4-1 combines with J gene TRBJ1-2; the D is unclear. The germline V gene encodes CDR1 MGHRA and CDR2 YSYEKL. The ends were cut back, 0 bases at V and 0 bases at J, with 8 bases in the middle. The CDR3 contains 15 residues. CDR3 region: CASSQDRLANYGYTF. The DNA of the CDR3 is TGCGCCAGCAGCCAAGATAGATTAGCTAACTATGGCTACACCTTC.

The chain carries TRBV10-1 and TRBJ2-2; 10 nucleotides match TRBD2. CDR3 length: 16 residues. The V segment lost 5 bases and the J segment 5 bases; nucleotides outside the gene matches: 8. From germline, CDR1 is WNHNN and CDR2 SYGVQD (reference sequence). CDR3 sequence (DNA): TGCGCCAGCAGTCCCCGCCGGGGACTAGCGACCGGGGAGCTGTTTTTT. It yields the protein CASSPRRGLATGELFF.

The chain is built from TRBV27 and TRBJ1-2, with D possibly matching TRBD1 (5 bases). The CDR3 covers 15 residues. Trimming cost V 1 base and J 8 bases, with 17 bases left between them. Germline CDR1 is MNHEY and CDR2 is SMNVEV (reference sequence). DNA of the CDR3: TGTGCCAGCAGTTTATGGCCCAGTCGAAGGGGAGGCTACACCTTC. It translates to CASSLWPSRRGGYTF.

The V call is TRBV4-1, the J call TRBJ1-1, with 9 bases that match TRBD1. The CDR3 has 14 residues. Germline values: CDR1 MGHRA, CDR2 YSYEKL. The V segment lost 0 bases and the J segment 11 bases; nucleotides outside the gene matches: 7. The CDR3 coding sequence is TGCGCCAGCAGCCAAGATTGGCGGACAGGGGATGCTTTCTTT. Translating it yields CASSQDWRTGDAFF.

The rearrangement links TRBV7-3 to TRBJ2-3; D is possibly TRBD2 (6 bases). This CDR3 region has 14 residues. Trimming took 5 bases from V and 0 from J, leaving 9 bases between them. Germline assignment: CDR1 SGHTA and CDR2 FQGTGA. The CDR3 sequence is CASSASGSTDTQYF. For the CDR3, the DNA is TGTGCCAGCAGCGCCAGCGGGAGCACAGATACGCAGTATTTT.

Details on this clone: Within the sample, other DNA sequences also encode this same CDR3. V gene TRBV5-1 combines with J gene TRBJ1-2; 8 bases fit TRBD1. CDR3 length equals 15 residues. From germline, CDR1 is SGHRS and CDR2 YFSETQ. V trimming: 0 bases; J trimming: 4 bases; junction bases outside the gene matches: 5. In DNA, the CDR3 is TGCGCCAGCAGCTTGGCCGGACAGGGCTCCTATGGCTACACCTTC. Protein: CASSLAGQGSYGYTF. Using reference TRBV5-1 and TRBJ1-2 for the parts outside the CDR3, the full variable domain is KAGVTQTPRYLIKTRGQQVTLSCSPISGHRSVSWYQQTPGQGLQFLFEYFSETQRNKGNFPGRFSGRQFSNSRSEMNVSTLELGDSALYLCASSLAGQGSYGYTFGSGTRLTVV.

Turning to this clone: Other DNA sequences in the same sample also yield this CDR3. This chain links TRBV3-1 (or the pseudogene TRBV3-2) with TRBJ2-7; no clear D. The CDR3 runs to 12 residues. The V end was cut by 0 bases, the J end by 4 bases, with 4 bases between. The germline V gene encodes CDR1 LGHDT and CDR2 YNNKEL (reference sequence). CDR3 DNA: TGTGCCAGCAGCCAAGACAGTTACGAGCAGTACTTC. This gives the protein CASSQDSYEQYF.

This clone was seen once. The V gene is TRBV27, the J gene TRBJ2-1; TRBD2 matches 13 bases. V lost 4 bases and J lost 7; bases outside the gene matches: 4. The CDR3 loop spans 15 amino acids. CDR1 is MNHEY, CDR2 SMNVEV, per germline (reference sequence). This CDR3 reads CASSSGTSGKNEQFF. The CDR3 nucleotides read TGTGCCAGCAGTTCCGGGACTAGCGGGAAAAATGAGCAGTTCTTC.

The rearrangement uses TRBV4-1 and TRBJ1-5; 11 bases match TRBD1. J lost 5 bases, V lost 5 bases, and 5 bases had no gene match. This CDR3 region has 15 residues. CDR1 is MGHRA and CDR2 is YSYEKL in the germline V gene. The CDR3 region is CASSSGTGGYQPQHF. The CDR3 DNA is TGCGCCAGCAGCTCCGGGACAGGGGGTTATCAGCCCCAGCATTTT.

The chain is built from TRBV28 and TRBJ2-3; 9 nucleotides agree with TRBD1. Trimming cost V 5 bases and J 0 bases; bases outside gene matches: 6. In germline, CDR1 is MDHEN, CDR2 SYDVKM. CDR3 length: 16 residues. CDR3 sequence: CASSPGTGTSTDTQYF. CDR3 coding DNA: TGTGCCAGCAGTCCCGGGACAGGGACTAGCACAGATACGCAGTATTTT.

CDR3 nucleotides: TGTGCCAGCAGCTCCCGGGACAGGGGTGGCGAGCAGTACTTC. Translated: CASSSRDRGGEQYF. V is TRBV11-2 and J is TRBJ2-7, with 10 positions matching TRBD1. From germline, CDR1 is SGHAT and CDR2 FQNNGV. The CDR3 is made up of 14 amino acids. V lost 4 bases, J lost 6 bases, and 6 bases stayed unmatched.

The chain combines TRBV7-9 with TRBJ1-1; D possibly corresponds to TRBD1 (6 bases). Looked up from germline, CDR1 is SEHNR and CDR2 is FQNEAQ (reference sequence). The CDR3 is made up of 14 amino acids. V lost 5 bases, J lost 11 bases, and 21 bases lay in between. CDR3 in amino acids: CASSLDRSLSRAFF. In DNA form, the CDR3 reads TGTGCCAGCAGCCTCGACAGGTCTCTCTCACGGGCTTTCTTT.

The table lists this clone with a count of one. The chain joins TRBV6-1 to TRBJ2-5; no clear D gene. V was trimmed by 3 bases and J by 1 base, leaving 12 bases between them. The CDR3 extends over 15 amino acids. The germline V gene has CDR1 MNHNS and CDR2 SASEGT. The CDR3 DNA reads TGTGCCAGCAGTGACATGTCCGGTCCCCAAGAGACCCAGTACTTC. Residues: CASSDMSGPQETQYF.

The chain employs TRBV10-3 and TRBJ2-5; D is possibly TRBD2 (5 bases). Germline V gives CDR1 ENHRY, CDR2 SYGVKD. Trimming shortened V by 2 bases and J by 7 bases, and 17 bases separated the two germline ends. This CDR3 comprises 15 residues. The CDR3 DNA reads as TGTGCCATCAGTGAGCAGCTAGCCACCAAGGGGACCCAGTACTTC. This encodes CAISEQLATKGTQYF.

J is TRBJ2-7 and V is TRBV2; 7 bases agree with TRBD2. Trimming removed 7 bases from V and 3 bases from J; junction bases left unmatched: 6. This CDR3 has 13 residues. CDR1 and CDR2 from the germline V gene are SNHLY and FYNNEI. CDR3 sequence reads: CASTGGLGYEQYF. The CDR3 region has the DNA TGTGCCAGCACGGGGGGTCTCGGCTACGAGCAGTACTTC.

The genes are TRBV19 and TRBJ1-5; TRBD1 agrees at 8 bases. Germline V gives CDR1 LNHDA, CDR2 SQIVND (reference sequence). The J segment lost 3 bases and the V segment lost 4 bases, leaving 14 bases of the junction unmatched. The CDR3 has 18 residues. Written as DNA, the CDR3 is TGTGCCAGTAGTACCGGGACAGGCGCCCGGGGACACAATCAGCCCCAGCATTTT. Its protein is CASSTGTGARGHNQPQHF.

The sample holds a few counts of this clone. The chain carries TRBV7-9 and TRBJ2-2, with D hard to call. The ends were cut back, 2 bases at V and 1 base at J, with 5 bases in the middle. The CDR3 spans 14 residues. The germline gives CDR1 SEHNR, CDR2 FQNEAQ (reference sequence). Here the CDR3 DNA reads TGTGCCAGCAGCTTATTTCAGAACACCGGGGAGCTGTTTTTT. Protein product: CASSLFQNTGELFF.

In the case of this clone: This specimen includes other DNA sequences encoding the same CDR3. This chain connects TRBV28 to TRBJ1-6; a weak D match, TRBD1 (6 bases). The CDR3 covers 15 residues. V dropped 6 bases and J dropped 0 bases, with 9 bases sitting between them. The V gene's germline CDR1 is MDHEN and CDR2 SYDVKM. The CDR3 is CASRTGSSYNSPLHF. Written as DNA, the CDR3 is TGTGCCAGCAGGACAGGTAGCTCCTATAATTCACCCCTCCACTTT.